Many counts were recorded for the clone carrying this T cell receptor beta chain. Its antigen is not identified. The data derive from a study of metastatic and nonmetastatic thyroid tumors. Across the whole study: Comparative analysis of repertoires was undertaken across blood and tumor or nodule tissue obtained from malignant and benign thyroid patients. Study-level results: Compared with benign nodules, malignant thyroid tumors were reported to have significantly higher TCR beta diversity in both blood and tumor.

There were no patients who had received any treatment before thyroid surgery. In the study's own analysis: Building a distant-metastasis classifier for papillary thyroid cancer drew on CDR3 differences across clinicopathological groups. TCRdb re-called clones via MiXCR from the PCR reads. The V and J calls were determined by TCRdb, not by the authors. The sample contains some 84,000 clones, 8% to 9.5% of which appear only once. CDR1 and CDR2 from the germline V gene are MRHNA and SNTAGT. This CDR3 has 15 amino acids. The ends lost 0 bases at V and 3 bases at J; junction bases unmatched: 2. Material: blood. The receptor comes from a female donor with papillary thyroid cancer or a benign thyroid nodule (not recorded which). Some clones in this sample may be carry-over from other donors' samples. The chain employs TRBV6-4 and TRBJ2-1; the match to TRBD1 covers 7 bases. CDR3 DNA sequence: TGTGCCAGCAGTGACTCGACAGGGAACTACAATGAGCAGTTCTTC. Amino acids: CASSDSTGNYNEQFF.